This is a list of T cell receptor beta chains from one sample in a study of OX40 agonist ivuxolimab in advanced cancers. Clones were sequenced by immunoSEQ multiplex PCR, and TCRdb holds only the in-frame ones, with some missing. The table shows tens of thousands of clones, with approximately 78% occurring only once. The sample was CD4+ or CD8+ T cells sorted from blood, taken in a trial of the OX40 agonist ivuxolimab. The source is an adult with an advanced solid tumor such as melanoma, head and neck, liver or kidney cancer. CDR3s include the opening cysteine and the closing phenylalanine or tryptophan. The D gene is left open where the match is weak. Clone size appears in some rows only: once, few, many, or a class for an expanded clone.

size	D	V	J	CDR3	DNA
-	-	TRBV28	TRBJ1-2	CASSSAGESYTF	TGTGCCAGCAGTTCTGCAGGGGAGAGCTACACCTTC
-	-	TRBV28	TRBJ2-3	CASSLRGDTQYF	TGTGCCAGCAGTTTACGAGGAGATACGCAGTATTTT
-	TRBD2	TRBV7-2	TRBJ2-1	CASRSRLAGALEQFF	TGTGCCAGCAGGTCTCGACTAGCGGGGGCACTTGAGCAGTTCTTC
-	-	TRBV28	TRBJ1-3	CASSSSGASGNTIYF	TGTGCCAGCAGTTCATCCGGCGCTTCTGGAAACACCATATATTTT
-	-	TRBV5-1	TRBJ1-2	CASSVGPNANYGYTF	TGCGCCAGCAGCGTGGGACCGAATGCTAACTATGGCTACACCTTC
-	-	TRBV21-1	TRBJ2-6	CASIRDRTSGANVLTF	TGTGCCAGCATCCGGGACAGAACCTCTGGGGCCAACGTCCTGACTTTC
-	TRBD2	TRBV19	TRBJ2-1	CASTSGLSIGEQFF	TGTGCCAGTACCTCGGGACTAAGTATCGGTGAGCAGTTCTTC
-	TRBD2	TRBV18	TRBJ2-7	CASSPGAGTSYEQYF	TGTGCCAGCTCACCGGGAGCGGGAACCTCCTACGAGCAGTACTTC
-	-	TRBV27	TRBJ2-5	CASKLDKKETQYF	TGTGCCAGCAAACTAGACAAAAAAGAGACCCAGTACTTC
-	TRBD1	TRBV19	TRBJ1-4	CASKTTGHNEKLFF	TGTGCCAGTAAGACGACAGGGCATAATGAAAAACTGTTTTTT
-	TRBD2	TRBV5-1	TRBJ2-1	CASSLAGWDEQFF	TGCGCCAGCAGCTTAGCGGGGTGGGATGAGCAGTTCTTC
few	-	TRBV5-1	TRBJ2-7	CASSPSYEQYF	TGCGCCAGCAGCCCCTCCTACGAGCAGTACTTC
-	TRBD2	TRBV10-3	TRBJ2-2	CAISKNSGRNNGELFF	TGTGCCATCAGTAAGAATAGCGGGAGAAATAACGGGGAGCTGTTTTTT
-	TRBD1	TRBV29-1	TRBJ1-1	CSVFPRDRLGGNTEAFF	TGCAGCGTGTTCCCCCGGGACAGGTTGGGAGGGAACACTGAAGCTTTCTTT
-	TRBD2	TRBV27	TRBJ2-7	CASSEGLPNYEQYF	TGTGCCAGCAGTGAGGGACTACCCAACTACGAGCAGTACTTC
-	-	TRBV6-1	TRBJ1-5	CASSPLGDKNQPQHF	TGTGCCAGCAGCCCTCTGGGGGACAAGAATCAGCCCCAGCATTTT
-	-	TRBV20-1	TRBJ1-1	CSARENTEAFF	TGCAGTGCTAGAGAAAACACTGAAGCTTTCTTT
-	-	TRBV27	TRBJ2-7	CASSSKRIDEQYF	TGTGCCAGCAGTTCTAAGAGGATCGACGAGCAGTACTTC
-	-	TRBV19	TRBJ2-5	CASSANRVRDEETQYF	TGTGCCAGTAGTGCCAACAGGGTACGGGATGAAGAGACCCAGTACTTC
-	TRBD1	TRBV4-1	TRBJ2-2	CASSQNQGAVTGELFF	TGCGCCAGCAGCCAGAATCAGGGGGCTGTTACCGGGGAGCTGTTTTTT
-	TRBD2	TRBV5-1	TRBJ2-5	CASSSGTSGVQETQYF	TGCGCCAGCAGCTCCGGGACTAGCGGCGTCCAAGAGACCCAGTACTTC
-	-	TRBV14	TRBJ1-1	CASSQHLNTEAFF	TGTGCCAGCAGCCAACATCTAAACACTGAAGCTTTCTTT
once	TRBD1	TRBV15	TRBJ2-1	CATSLTGGGEQFF	TGTGCCACCAGCCTGACAGGGGGCGGGGAGCAGTTCTTC
-	-	TRBV21-1	TRBJ2-5	CASSKSRETQYF	TGTGCCAGCAGCAAGAGTAGGGAGACCCAGTACTTC
-	-	TRBV28	TRBJ2-3	CASSLSTHTQYF	TGTGCCAGCAGTTTATCTACCCATACGCAGTATTTT
-	TRBD1	TRBV7-8	TRBJ1-5	CASSPGQGIGQPQHF	TGTGCCAGCAGCCCGGGACAGGGGATAGGTCAGCCCCAGCATTTT
-	-	TRBV5-4	TRBJ2-2	CASSLAPGPQTGELFF	TGTGCCAGCAGCTTGGCCCCAGGGCCCCAGACCGGGGAGCTGTTTTTT
-	-	TRBV9	TRBJ2-5	CASSVGRGGETQYF	TGTGCCAGCAGCGTAGGGAGGGGCGGGGAGACCCAGTACTTC
once	-	TRBV27	TRBJ2-3	CASSLLLAQDTQYF	TGTGCCAGCAGTTTACTCCTAGCCCAAGATACGCAGTATTTT
-	TRBD2	TRBV6-5	TRBJ2-7	CASRPTSGSRHQYF	TGTGCCAGCAGGCCTACTAGCGGGAGTCGTCATCAGTACTTC
-	-	TRBV27	TRBJ1-6	CASSPSDWRSLHF	TGTGCCAGCAGTCCGTCCGATTGGAGGTCCCTCCACTTT
-	-	TRBV18	TRBJ1-1	CASSPDGTEAFF	TGTGCCAGCTCACCTGACGGGACTGAAGCTTTCTTT
-	TRBD1	TRBV5-5	TRBJ1-1	CASSLGGTANTEAFF	TGTGCCAGCAGCTTAGGGGGGACAGCTAACACTGAAGCTTTCTTT
-	-	TRBV2	TRBJ1-2	CASNDRDHYGYTF	TGTGCCAGCAATGACCGGGACCACTATGGCTACACCTTC
once	TRBD2	TRBV7-6	TRBJ2-7	CASSLGLQSYEQYF	TGTGCCAGCAGCCTGGGACTACAATCCTACGAGCAGTACTTC
-	-	TRBV7-6	TRBJ2-1	CASSLELDEQFF	TGTGCCAGCAGCTTAGAACTCGATGAGCAGTTCTTC
-	-	TRBV7-9	TRBJ1-3	CASSYLIGTLGNTIYF	TGTGCCAGCAGCTATCTCATAGGGACGTTAGGAAACACCATATATTTT
-	TRBD1	TRBV18	TRBJ2-7	CASSPGTGDYEQYF	TGTGCCAGCTCACCCGGGACAGGAGATTACGAGCAGTACTTC
-	-	TRBV5-4	TRBJ1-1	CASSSTKTGNTEAFF	TGTGCCAGCAGCTCGACTAAGACAGGGAACACTGAAGCTTTCTTT
-	-	TRBV7-2	TRBJ2-7	CASSLFASSYEQYF	TGTGCCAGCAGCTTATTCGCTAGCTCCTACGAGCAGTACTTC
-	-	TRBV19	TRBJ1-2	CASSSERPYGYTF	TGTGCCAGTAGTTCAGAGAGACCTTATGGCTACACCTTC